The 9 T cell receptor beta chains listed next were all sequenced from one sample in a study of T cells after yellow fever vaccination (dated by TCRdb to the late 2010s). The sample's treatment or condition label is to be understood as: live attenuated yellow fever vaccine strain. Library preparation used 5' RACE. The reads were generated on an Illumina HiSeq 2500. Using fastp trimming at Q25 and MiXCR clonotype assembly, TCRdb reanalyzed the public sequencing data and kept in-frame beta chains. Each record represents a unique CDR3 protein, reported with the most common genes and DNA among its rows. Counted in this sample were around 610,000 distinct CDR3 sequences; approximately 15% of them appeared once. The top ten clonotypes cover more than 12% of the sample. The source material was PBMCs, sampled on the day of the yellow fever booster vaccination. These receptors came from a young man who received the YFV17D yellow fever vaccine.

The chain uses TRBV6-1 and TRBJ2-1; TRBD2 might be the D (6 bases). This CDR3 comprises 15 residues. Germline CDR1 is MNHNS and CDR2 is SASEGT. Trimming removed 7 bases at V and 2 bases at J, with 15 bases between. CDR3 region: CASMSGIAAYNEQFF. The CDR3 DNA is TGTGCCAGCATGTCTGGGATAGCGGCCTACAATGAGCAGTTCTTC.

There are many counts of this clonotype. The chain joins TRBV27 to TRBJ2-1; 10 nucleotides match TRBD2. CDR3 length: 19 residues. After removal of 1 base from V and 8 bases from J, the junction contained 17 bases not matched to a gene. Germline assignment: CDR1 MNHEY and CDR2 SMNVEV (reference sequence). CDR3 protein: CASSLYGGGFRLAGYEQFF. CDR3 coding DNA: TGTGCCAGCAGTTTATACGGGGGAGGATTTCGACTAGCGGGCTATGAGCAGTTCTTC.

The rearrangement links TRBV4-3 to TRBJ2-5; 10 positions match TRBD2. Per germline, CDR1 LGHNA and CDR2 YSLEER. The CDR3 runs 20 residues. V shed 1 base and J 2 bases; nucleotides not matched to a gene: 16. CDR3 in DNA: TGCGCCAGCAGCCAAGGGGGGGTGGCTAGCGGGAGTTCGAGACAAGAGACCCAGTACTTC. It encodes CASSQGGVASGSSRQETQYF.

J is TRBJ1-6 and V is TRBV23-1, with 7 nucleotides matching TRBD1. TRBV23-1 is filed as an ORF, its function uncertain. The J segment lost 0 bases and the V segment lost 0 bases, leaving 14 bases of the junction unmatched. This CDR3 is built from 21 residues. The DNA of the CDR3 is TGCGCCAGCAGTCAATCGAGTCCGCGGGCGACAGGGAGCTCCTATAATTCACCCCTCCACTTT. It codes for CASSQSSPRATGSSYNSPLHF.

This clonotype was detected only a few times. The chain uses TRBV25-1 and TRBJ2-7, with 7 bases aligning to TRBD2. CDR3 length equals 13 residues. Germline V gene sequence: CDR1 MGHDK, CDR2 SYGVNS. V was clipped by 8 bases and J by 4 bases; unmatched bases: 8. The CDR3 loop is CASARRGEYEQYF. In nucleotides, the CDR3 is TGTGCCAGCGCCCGACGGGGGGAGTACGAGCAGTACTTC.

Only a few counts were recorded for this clonotype. This rearrangement joins TRBV18 to TRBJ2-3, with a tentative D call TRBD1 (5 bases). The CDR3 runs 16 residues. The V gene's germline CDR1 is KGHSH and CDR2 LQKENI. V was cut by 2 bases and J by 1 base, with 13 bases left in between. CDR3 in amino acids: CASSPVQEGGTDTQYF. DNA for the CDR3: TGTGCCAGCTCACCAGTGCAGGAAGGGGGCACAGATACGCAGTATTTT.

The chain employs TRBV10-3 and TRBJ2-1; D is perhaps TRBD1 (6 bases). This CDR3 region has 15 residues. Germline assignment: CDR1 ENHRY and CDR2 SYGVKD. V lost 7 bases to trimming and J lost 3 bases, with 16 bases between them. The CDR3 spells CAINRRDTDYNEQFF. CDR3 bases: TGTGCCATCAATCGCCGGGACACCGACTACAATGAGCAGTTCTTC.

The chain links TRBV10-3 to TRBJ1-1, with unresolved D. The CDR3 consists of 12 residues. Germline V gene data show CDR1 as ENHRY and CDR2 as SYGVKD. Trimming stripped 8 bases from V and 2 bases from J, with 9 bases between. The CDR3 sequence: CAIQTANTEAFF. The CDR3 DNA reads TGTGCCATCCAGACCGCTAACACTGAAGCTTTCTTT.

This clonotype was seen more than once but under ten times. One end of the junction is discordant with germline, which a read error may explain. The chain links TRBV11-2 to TRBJ2-7; maybe TRBD2 (5 bases). This CDR3 region has 12 residues. The germline V gene has CDR1 SGHAT and CDR2 FQNNGV. The CDR3 region has the DNA TGTGCCAGCAGCTTAGATAGATCGGGGTTGAACTTC. Translated, it gives CASSLDRSGLNF.